This entry lists 8 T cell receptor beta chains sequenced from one sample in a study of T cell repertoires in cytomegalovirus infection. TCRdb processed the reads anew with MiXCR; each CDR3 protein has one entry. This repertoire shows approximately 340,000 distinct CDR3 sequences, 25% to 30% found once; its top ten account for 20%. These TCRs are of unknown antigen specificity. Sequencing used cultured PBMCs, obtained from culture after CMV antigen stimulation. The receptors here all came from a human donor in good health (CMV status not recorded). Some clones in this sample may be carry-over from other donors' samples.

This clonotype occurred a few times. V gene TRBV11-2 combines with J gene TRBJ1-1; possible D gene TRBD1, 5 bases. In germline, CDR1 is SGHAT, CDR2 FQNNGV. The V end lost 2 bases, the J end lost 4 bases, and 8 bases lay between the germline ends. This CDR3 is 13 amino acids long. The CDR3 reads CASSLLGLTEAFF. CDR3 coding DNA: TGTGCCAGCAGCTTATTGGGGCTCACTGAAGCTTTCTTT.

The chain carries TRBV7-2 and TRBJ2-7; 8 nucleotides match TRBD1. Per germline, CDR1 SGHTA and CDR2 FQGNSA. CDR3 size: 14 residues. The ends lost 6 bases at V and 0 bases at J; junction bases unmatched: 4. CDR3 in amino acids: CASSQGAPSYEQYF. The CDR3, as DNA: TGTGCCAGCAGTCAGGGGGCGCCCTCCTACGAGCAGTACTTC.

The gene calls are TRBV20-1 and TRBJ2-5; D uncertain. Trimming pared 0 bases from V and 5 bases from J, leaving 19 bases between. This CDR3 spans 16 amino acids. CDR1 is DFQATT and CDR2 is SNEGSKA in the germline V gene (reference sequence). The CDR3 DNA reads TGCAGTGCTAGAGATCCCCAAAGGCACTCCGGGGAGACCCAGTACTTC. Amino acid sequence: CSARDPQRHSGETQYF.

This sequence joins TRBV5-4 and TRBJ2-7; tentative D call: TRBD1 (6 bases). The CDR3 has 15 residues. Germline V gene lookup returns CDR1 SGHNT and CDR2 YYREEE (reference sequence). With 0 bases removed from V and 6 bases from J, the gap between germline ends came to 16 bases. The CDR3 DNA is TGTGCCAGCAGCTTGGTTCTGGGGGCTAAAGGCGAGCAGTACTTC. Translated, it gives CASSLVLGAKGEQYF.

The rearrangement uses TRBV27 and TRBJ2-7, with 12 nucleotides matching TRBD2. With 6 bases clipped from V and 7 bases from J, the junction kept 7 bases outside the gene matches. Germline V lookup: CDR1 MNHEY, CDR2 SMNVEV (reference sequence). The CDR3 totals 14 residues. DNA of the CDR3: TGTGCCAGCAGAATGACTAGCGGGAGTGGAGAGCAGTACTTC. Encoded protein: CASRMTSGSGEQYF.

This clonotype has just one count. The gene calls are TRBV7-9 and TRBJ2-7; 9 bases align to TRBD1. CDR3 length: 14 residues. The V and J ends lost 10 bases and 5 bases, in that order; junction bases with no gene match: 12. Germline assignment: CDR1 SEHNR and CDR2 FQNEAQ (reference sequence). Written as DNA, the CDR3 is TGTGCCATTCAGACCGGACAGGGGTTCGACGAGCAGTACTTC. It translates to CAIQTGQGFDEQYF.

The chain is built from TRBV5-6 and TRBJ1-5; no clear D. The CDR3 runs to 16 residues. From germline, CDR1 is SGHDT and CDR2 YYEEEE. With 5 bases removed from V and 0 bases from J, the gap between germline ends came to 15 bases. This chain's CDR3 is CASSKGRPYSNQPQHF. The CDR3 nucleotides are TGTGCCAGCAGTAAGGGTCGTCCGTATAGCAATCAGCCCCAGCATTTT.

This chain connects TRBV6-1 to TRBJ1-2; a possible D gene is TRBD1 (6 bases). The CDR3 has 13 amino acids. From germline, CDR1 is MNHNS and CDR2 SASEGT. V lost 4 bases and J lost 4, with 10 bases in between. The CDR3 here is CASSGRGVYGYTF. Written as DNA, the CDR3 is TGTGCCAGCAGTGGGAGGGGGGTCTATGGCTACACCTTC.